This T cell receptor (beta chain) came from a study of blood T cell repertoires in COVID-19. Overall study context: Researchers got acute and convalescent COVID-19 samples from the United States, Italy and Spain.

The CDR3 sequence is 13 residues long. Trimming took 2 bases from V and 1 from J, leaving 5 bases between them. Only in-frame clones appear in the TCRdb table, and some are missing; sequencing was by immunoSEQ multiplex PCR. The sample shows 120,000 or so clones, about nine tenths of them seen only once. V gene TRBV12-3 or TRBV12-4 combines with J gene TRBJ1-1; no firm D call. The receptor was isolated from a woman aged 70-85 years with acute or convalescent COVID-19. Sample: peripheral blood. The CDR3: CASSLLRNTEAFF. CDR3 in DNA: TGTGCCAGCAGTTTACTGCGGAACACTGAAGCTTTCTTT.